Shown below are 27 T cell receptor beta chains from a single sample sequenced in a study of T cells in Graves' hyperthyroidism and ophthalmopathy. The investigators amplified TCR beta CDR3 regions from RNA transcripts. HTBI primers were used for first-round RT-PCR of the TCR CDR3. MiXCR, applied by TCRdb to the multiplex PCR reads, yields one record per CDR3 protein. This table has over 350,000 distinct CDR3 sequences, 11% to 15% appearing once. Material: blood. The receptors were sampled from a man aged 50 to 60 with Graves' ophthalmopathy.

Note on this clonotype: This may be a read error, as it is one base from a much larger clone. V is TRBV29-1 and J is TRBJ2-1, with D perhaps TRBD2 (6 bases). The germline V gene has CDR1 SQVTM and CDR2 ANQGSEA. CDR3 length: 15 residues. The CDR3: CSVFGDSKTYNEQLF. CDR3 nucleotide sequence: TGCAGCGTCTTCGGGGACTCCAAGACCTACAATGAGCAGCTCTTC.

The table lists this clonotype with many counts. This rearrangement joins TRBV5-4 to TRBJ2-1; TRBD2 matches 11 bases. The V segment lost 3 bases and the J segment 9 bases; nucleotides outside the gene matches: 5. The CDR3 spans 14 residues. CDR1 SGHNT and CDR2 YYREEE come from the germline V gene (reference sequence). The CDR3 loop is CASSSSSGRLEQFF. In nucleotides, the CDR3 is TGTGCCAGCAGCTCCTCTAGCGGGAGGCTTGAGCAGTTCTTC.

This clonotype was counted many times. The chain uses TRBV5-8 and TRBJ2-7, with TRBD1 as a possible D gene (6 bases). In germline, CDR1 is SGHTS, CDR2 YDEGEE. Trimming shortened V by 2 bases and J by 2 bases, and 17 bases separated the two germline ends. The CDR3 is made up of 16 amino acids. The DNA of the CDR3 is TGTGCCAGCAGCTTTCCCGGACAGAACCCGCCCTACGAGCAGTACTTC. Its translation: CASSFPGQNPPYEQYF.

This clonotype was recorded at least ten times. The chain joins TRBV2 to TRBJ2-3; the D gene is possibly TRBD2 (6 bases). Trimming stripped 6 bases from V and 0 bases from J, with 13 bases between. CDR1 and CDR2 (germline): SNHLY, FYNNEI. The CDR3 extends over 15 amino acids. DNA for the CDR3: TGTGCCAGCAGCAGCAGGGACTCCAGCACAGATACGCAGTATTTT. This sequence encodes CASSSRDSSTDTQYF.

This chain uses TRBV28 with TRBJ1-2; perhaps TRBD1 as D (5 bases). V was cut by 7 bases and J by 8 bases, with 17 bases left in between. This CDR3 comprises 13 residues. Per the germline V gene, CDR1 is MDHEN and CDR2 is SYDVKM. The CDR3 here is CASTFQGGLGYTF. CDR3 bases: TGTGCCAGCACCTTCCAGGGTGGTCTAGGCTACACCTTC.

This clonotype was seen at least ten times. The chain employs TRBV27 and TRBJ2-3; D unclear. Germline values: CDR1 MNHEY, CDR2 SMNVEV (reference sequence). V dropped 8 bases and J dropped 2 bases, with 11 bases sitting between them. CDR3 length: 13 residues. CDR3 DNA: TGTGCCAGCGGTTATTCCGACACAGATACGCAGTATTTT. Its translation is CASGYSDTDTQYF.

This clonotype was counted a few times. The chain combines TRBV20-1 with TRBJ2-7; TRBD2 matches 9 bases. V dropped 0 bases and J dropped 3; count of bases not matched to a gene: 6. Germline CDR1 is DFQATT and CDR2 is SNEGSKA (reference sequence). The CDR3 has 15 amino acids. CDR3 nucleotides: TGCAGTGCTAGAGATCAGGCGGGAGGGAACTACGAGCAGTACTTC. Protein product: CSARDQAGGNYEQYF.

This clonotype has ten or more counts. The gene calls are TRBV19 and TRBJ2-3; 9 bases map to TRBD2. The CDR3 contains 18 residues. Germline trimming cut 1 base from V and 0 bases from J; bases unmatched to any gene: 8. Germline CDR1 and CDR2: LNHDA and SQIVND (reference sequence). Here the CDR3 DNA reads TGTGCCAGTAGTATAGGGCGGCCTAGCGGGACTAGCACAGATACGCAGTATTTT. Translation gives CASSIGRPSGTSTDTQYF.

In the case of this clonotype: A much larger clone sits a single nucleotide away, making a read error possible. This rearrangement joins TRBV12-3 or TRBV12-4 to TRBJ2-2; 10 bases agree with TRBD1. Losses at the gene ends were 6 bases for V and 2 bases for J; bases not matched to a gene: 3. The CDR3 extends over 15 amino acids. CDR3 DNA: TGTGCCAGCAGCCAGACAGGGGGCAACACCGGGGAGCTGTTTTTT. Translating it yields CASSQTGGNTGELFF.

The chain is built from TRBV20-1 and TRBJ2-4; D is ambiguous. Germline V gives CDR1 DFQATT, CDR2 SNEGSKA (reference sequence). V lost 6 bases and J lost 2, with 20 bases in between. This CDR3 comprises 16 residues. In DNA form, the CDR3 reads TGCAGTGCCCGAGATGTGCGAGGCGCGACCAAAAACATTCAGTACTTC. Its translation: CSARDVRGATKNIQYF.

This clonotype was seen more than once but under ten times. The gene calls are TRBV5-1 and TRBJ2-1, with a possible D match to TRBD1 (6 bases). V was trimmed by 4 bases and J by 5 bases, leaving 16 bases between them. The length of the CDR3 is 15 residues. CDR1 SGHRS and CDR2 YFSETQ come from the germline V gene. The CDR3 sequence is CASSLQGLGNNEQFF. In DNA form, the CDR3 reads TGCGCCAGCAGCCTACAGGGTTTAGGGAACAATGAGCAGTTCTTC.

Remarks on this clonotype: A much larger clone differs by one base, so this may be a read error. The chain carries TRBV6-1 and TRBJ2-1; D call uncertain. Germline V gene sequence: CDR1 MNHNS, CDR2 SASEGT. V dropped 6 bases and J dropped 10 bases, with 13 bases sitting between them. This CDR3 has 12 amino acids. Here the CDR3 reads CASRETVYEQFF. CDR3 nucleotides: TGTGCCAGCAGAGAAACAGTATACGAGCAGTTCTTC.

This clonotype was seen more than once but under ten times. The gene calls are TRBV19 and TRBJ1-5, with a tentative D call TRBD1 (5 bases). V was clipped by 1 base and J by 0 bases, with 13 bases between them. The CDR3 covers 17 residues. The V gene's germline CDR1 is LNHDA and CDR2 SQIVND (reference sequence). In DNA form, the CDR3 reads TGTGCCAGTAGTATAGGCCCGGGACGGGATAGCAATCAGCCCCAGCATTTT. Translated, it gives CASSIGPGRDSNQPQHF.

The CDR3 region is CASSQDGLVHLRGAGGELFF. DNA for the CDR3: TGTGCCAGCAGCCAAGATGGTTTGGTCCATCTTCGGGGGGCGGGCGGGGAGCTGTTTTTT. The V call is TRBV3-1, the J call TRBJ2-2, with TRBD2 as a possible D gene (7 bases). CDR3 size: 20 residues. Looked up from germline, CDR1 is LGHDT and CDR2 is YNNKEL (reference sequence). V shed 0 bases and J shed 7 bases, with 27 bases lying between them.

The V gene is TRBV10-1, the J gene TRBJ2-2, with a possible D match to TRBD2 (6 bases). Deletions cut 0 bases from V and 7 bases from J, with 12 bases between. The CDR3 runs to 15 residues. Germline lookup yields CDR1 WNHNN and CDR2 SYGVQD (reference sequence). The chain's CDR3 is CASSESRRGGGELFF. In DNA, the CDR3 is TGCGCCAGCAGTGAGTCCCGGCGGGGTGGCGGGGAGCTGTTTTTT.

The table lists this clonotype with many counts. The V gene is TRBV3-1, the J gene TRBJ1-1, with D possibly matching TRBD1 (5 bases). This CDR3 is built from 15 residues. Trimming removed 4 bases from V and 6 bases from J, with 18 bases in between. The germline V gene encodes CDR1 LGHDT and CDR2 YNNKEL (reference sequence). CDR3 nucleotides: TGTGCCAGCAGCCGGGAGAGGACAACCCGGCCTGAAGCTTTCTTT. This sequence encodes CASSRERTTRPEAFF.

This clonotype was observed many times. This sequence joins TRBV7-2 and TRBJ2-7; the match to TRBD2 covers 11 bases. Germline CDR1 reads SGHTA; CDR2 reads FQGNSA. This CDR3 contains 15 residues. V was pared by 2 bases and J by 7 bases, with 7 bases of the junction left unmatched. CDR3 sequence (DNA): TGTGCCAGCAGCTTAATCACTAGCGGGAGTGGTGAGCAGTACTTC. The encoded protein is CASSLITSGSGEQYF.

This clonotype was detected a few times. This chain uses TRBV29-1 with TRBJ1-4; D ambiguous. The CDR3 loop spans 14 amino acids. Germline V gene data show CDR1 as SQVTM and CDR2 as ANQGSEA. V lost 2 bases and J 0 bases, leaving 7 bases between the germline ends. CDR3 amino acids: CSVESLATNEKLFF. CDR3 bases: TGCAGCGTTGAATCACTTGCAACTAATGAAAAACTGTTTTTT.

The chain has TRBV24-1 and TRBJ2-1; D is perhaps TRBD1 or TRBD2 (5 bases each). The length of the CDR3 is 17 residues. Germline values: CDR1 KGHDR, CDR2 SFDVKD. Trimming left V 4 bases short and J 2 bases short, with 17 bases between. CDR3 DNA sequence: TGTGCCACCAGTGACCCAATTCCGGGGCAGACCTACAATGAGCAGTTCTTC. Protein: CATSDPIPGQTYNEQFF.

The V call is TRBV25-1, the J call TRBJ1-3, with a weak D call TRBD1 (5 bases). The V gene lost 4 bases and the J gene lost 2 bases, with 18 bases spanning the gap. The CDR3 runs 17 residues. Germline lookup yields CDR1 MGHDK and CDR2 SYGVNS. The CDR3 reads CASSVGRGSVPGNTIYF. The CDR3 bases are TGTGCCAGCAGTGTCGGGCGGGGGTCAGTCCCTGGAAACACCATATATTTT.

The rearrangement uses TRBV19 and TRBJ1-1; 8 bases fit TRBD1. The V and J ends lost 3 bases and 1 base, in that order; junction bases with no gene match: 7. The germline V gene has CDR1 LNHDA and CDR2 SQIVND (reference sequence). The CDR3 is made up of 16 amino acids. In nucleotides, the CDR3 is TGTGCCAGTAGTATTGGCCAGGGGGCGGGGAACACTGAAGCTTTCTTT. This sequence encodes CASSIGQGAGNTEAFF.

At least ten counts were recorded for this clonotype. This rearrangement joins TRBV30 to TRBJ2-1; no clear D gene. CDR1 is GTSNPN, CDR2 SVGIG, per germline (reference sequence). This CDR3 has 11 amino acids. Trimming removed 4 bases at V and 9 bases at J, with 10 bases between. The CDR3 nucleotides are TGTGCCTGGACTAGGTTTTTTGAGCAGTTCTTC. Protein sequence: CAWTRFFEQFF.

The sample holds a few counts of this clonotype. This rearrangement joins TRBV20-1 to TRBJ2-1, with D possibly matching TRBD2 (6 bases). The CDR3 contains 12 residues. Trimming left V 3 bases short and J 9 bases short, with 12 bases between. Germline V lookup: CDR1 DFQATT, CDR2 SNEGSKA (reference sequence). The DNA of the CDR3 is TGCAGTGCTAGTAGGAGGGCCACTGAGCAGTTCTTC. Its protein is CSASRRATEQFF.

This clonotype was recorded at least ten times. In DNA form, the CDR3 reads TGCGCCAGCAGCTTGAGCTCAGTTACCTACGATGAGCAGTACTTC. It specifies CASSLSSVTYDEQYF. This sequence joins TRBV5-1 and TRBJ2-1, with D unresolved. The J call may be mistaken, given a closer DNA end match to TRBJ2-7. CDR1 is SGHRS and CDR2 is YFSETQ in the germline V gene. The CDR3 runs to 15 residues.

This clonotype was picked up many times. This sequence joins TRBV6-1 and TRBJ2-1; D ambiguous. The CDR3 is made up of 13 amino acids. Germline V gene data show CDR1 as MNHNS and CDR2 as SASEGT. The V end was cut by 5 bases, the J end by 4 bases, with 9 bases between. CDR3 in DNA: TGTGCCAGCAGTTACGGTCTATACAATGAGCAGTTCTTC. This codes for CASSYGLYNEQFF.

A remark on this clonotype: A much larger clone sits a single nucleotide away, making a read error possible. The genes are TRBV20-1 and TRBJ2-1, with D perhaps TRBD1 (6 bases). The V gene's germline CDR1 is DFQATT and CDR2 SNEGSKA (reference sequence). The length of the CDR3 is 14 residues. The ends were cut back, 1 base at V and 10 bases at J, with 17 bases in the middle. The CDR3 loop reads CSARGASQGGEQFF. The DNA of the CDR3 is TGCAGTGCTAGAGGTGCGTCACAGGGCGGCGAGCAGTTCTTC.

This clonotype was detected only a few times. The chain employs TRBV6-1 and TRBJ2-1; 8 nucleotides match TRBD1. The CDR3 length is 16 residues. In germline, CDR1 is MNHNS, CDR2 SASEGT. J lost 9 bases, V lost 6 bases, and 16 bases had no gene match. The chain's CDR3 is CASSPNGWRQGSEQFF. In DNA, the CDR3 is TGTGCCAGCAGCCCCAACGGGTGGAGACAGGGGAGTGAGCAGTTCTTC.